This TCR beta chain was identified in a study of shared clonotypes between healthy human individuals. Overall study: Each donor's CD8 memory used one plate, CD8 naive two, each CD4 subset three.

V gave up 6 bases and J gave up 0 bases; unmatched junction bases: 7. The CDR3 totals 16 residues. Germline V gene data show CDR1 as MNHEY and CDR2 as SMNVEV (reference sequence). CD8 cells regarded as naive lacked CD45RO, were positively chosen for CCR7, and omitted terminally differentiated effector memory CD45RA+ cells. Study results and limitations: Measured sharing among donors was expected to vary with sequencing depth. Estimated clonotype richness was generally higher in naive than memory subsets. Of the naive CD4 clonotypes, roughly 5% were shared across a few donors.

Points on this clone: Its antigen is undetermined. This specimen includes other DNA sequences encoding the same CDR3.

Sequenced by immunoSEQ multiplex PCR; TCRdb stores in-frame clones only, minus some. The data hold around 1.9 million clones, with roughly 91% observed a single time. This chain joins TRBV27 and TRBJ2-1; 8 bases agree with TRBD2. The sequence was collected from a man aged 18 to 30 in good health. Some clones in this sample may be carry-over from other donors' samples. Input material: naive CD8+ T cells from PBMCs. The CDR3 sequence is CASSISGTSSYNEQFF. CDR3 sequence (DNA): TGTGCCAGCAGCATCAGCGGGACTAGCTCCTACAATGAGCAGTTCTTC.